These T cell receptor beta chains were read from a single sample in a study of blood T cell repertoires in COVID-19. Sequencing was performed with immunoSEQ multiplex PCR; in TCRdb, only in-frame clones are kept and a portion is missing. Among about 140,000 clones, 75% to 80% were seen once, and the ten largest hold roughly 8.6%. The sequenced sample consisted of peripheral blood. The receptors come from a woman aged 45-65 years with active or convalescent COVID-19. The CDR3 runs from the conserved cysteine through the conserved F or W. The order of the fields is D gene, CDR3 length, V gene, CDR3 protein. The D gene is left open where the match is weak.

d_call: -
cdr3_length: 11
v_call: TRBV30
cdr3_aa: CAWSAGSGYTF

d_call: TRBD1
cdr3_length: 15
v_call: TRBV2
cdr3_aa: CASKRQGANTGELFF

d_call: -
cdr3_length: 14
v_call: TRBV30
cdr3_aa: CAWSATLRGEKLFF

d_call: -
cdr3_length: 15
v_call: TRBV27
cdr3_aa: CASSLHRGEGYGYTF

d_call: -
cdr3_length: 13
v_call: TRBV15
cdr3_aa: CATSRGGRDGYTF

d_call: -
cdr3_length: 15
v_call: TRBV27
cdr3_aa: CASSLSSMSVGKLFF

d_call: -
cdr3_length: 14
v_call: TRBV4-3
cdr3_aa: CASSQERVSGELFF

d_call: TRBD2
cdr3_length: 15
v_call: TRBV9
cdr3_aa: CASSVTSGPQETQYF

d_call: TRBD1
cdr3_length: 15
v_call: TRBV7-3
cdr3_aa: CASSLPGQGTGELFF

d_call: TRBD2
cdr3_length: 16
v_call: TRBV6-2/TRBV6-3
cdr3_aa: CASSPWTSGRPNEQFF

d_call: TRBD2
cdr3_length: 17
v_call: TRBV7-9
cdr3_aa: CASSSPAGGGDTGELFF

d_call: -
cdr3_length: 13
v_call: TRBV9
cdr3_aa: CASSVAGDTEAFF

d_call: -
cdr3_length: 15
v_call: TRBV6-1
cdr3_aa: CASSELAGKNTEAFF

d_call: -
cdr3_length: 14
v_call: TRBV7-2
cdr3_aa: CASSSLSIQETQYF